The 9 T cell receptor beta chains reported below all come from one sample, sequenced in a study of T cell responses to AZD1222 COVID-19 vaccine. This table comes from immunoSEQ multiplex PCR, and its TCRdb copy is limited to in-frame clones, with some not included. This table holds about 150,000 clones, roughly nine tenths found once. The sequencing used peripheral blood, collected after recovery from COVID-19. Source of these receptors: an adult who had recovered from COVID-19.

V is TRBV12-2 and J is TRBJ2-2; TRBD1 was called by the table and not checked on the DNA. TRBV12-2 is tagged as a pseudogene. The CDR3 loop spans 20 amino acids. CDR3 loop: CASRLVSRDRAIIRTGELFF. CDR3 DNA sequence: TGTGCAAGTCGCTTAGTATCACGGGACAGGGCAATAATTAGGACCGGGGAGCTGTTTTTT.

The V gene is TRBV2, the J gene TRBJ2-1; 12 positions agree with TRBD2. The CDR3 totals 17 residues. CDR1 is SNHLY, CDR2 FYNNEI, per germline. V was pared by 4 bases and J by 6 bases, with 10 bases of the junction left unmatched. For the CDR3, the DNA is TGTGCCAGCAGTGTGTCTAGCGGGGGGGCCGGGTCCAATGAGCAGTTCTTC. It specifies CASSVSSGGAGSNEQFF.

This clone appeared once. The chain carries TRBV2 and TRBJ2-3; the D gene is possibly TRBD2 (6 bases). CDR1 SNHLY and CDR2 FYNNEI come from the germline V gene. Trimming stripped 6 bases from V and 1 base from J, with 20 bases between. This CDR3 is 17 amino acids long. For the CDR3, the DNA is TGTGCCAGCAGCGAGGGGCCCCGGGACTCACGCACAGATACGCAGTATTTT. Protein: CASSEGPRDSRTDTQYF.

This sequence joins TRBV4-2 and TRBJ2-7; 7 bases align to TRBD1. Germline V lookup: CDR1 LGHNA, CDR2 YNFKEQ. The CDR3 is 13 residues long. V gave up 3 bases and J gave up 6 bases; unmatched junction bases: 5. The CDR3 nucleotides read TGTGCCAGCAGCCACCCGACAGGGCTCGAGCAGTACTTC. Translating it yields CASSHPTGLEQYF.

V and J are TRBV28 and TRBJ2-1; weak D call: TRBD2 (6 bases). The ends were cut back, 3 bases at V and 3 bases at J, with 12 bases in the middle. This CDR3 region has 15 residues. Per germline, CDR1 MDHEN and CDR2 SYDVKM. Here the CDR3 reads CASSLAGLDYNEQFF. The CDR3 nucleotides are TGTGCCAGCAGTTTGGCGGGACTTGACTACAATGAGCAGTTCTTC.

V is TRBV28 and J is TRBJ1-5; the D is unclear. V lost 4 bases and J 3 bases, leaving 10 bases between the germline ends. CDR3 length equals 14 residues. Germline V CDR1 and CDR2: MDHEN, SYDVKM. The CDR3 region has the DNA TGTGCCAGCAGTTGGAAACACTTCAATCAGCCCCAGCATTTT. Protein product: CASSWKHFNQPQHF.

About this clone itself: The identical CDR3 is also encoded by other nucleotide sequences in the sample. This chain connects TRBV7-9 to TRBJ2-3; no firm D call. The CDR3 consists of 14 residues. The V gene's germline CDR1 is SEHNR and CDR2 FQNEAQ (reference sequence). With 1 base removed from V and 4 bases from J, the gap between germline ends came to 9 bases. The CDR3 is CASSLGSAPDTQYF. Here the CDR3 DNA reads TGTGCCAGCAGCTTAGGCTCCGCCCCAGATACGCAGTATTTT.

The V call is TRBV6-2 or TRBV6-3, the J call TRBJ1-6; no clear D gene. Germline V gene sequence: CDR1 MNHEY, CDR2 SVGEGT. There are 16 residues in the CDR3. V dropped 6 bases and J dropped 0 bases, with 12 bases sitting between them. DNA of the CDR3: TGTGCCAGCAGCCCTGACGGGAGCTCCTATAATTCACCCCTCCACTTT. Translating it yields CASSPDGSSYNSPLHF.

The chain recombines TRBV25-1 with TRBJ2-7, with 11 bases that match TRBD2. This CDR3 spans 16 amino acids. Germline V lookup: CDR1 MGHDK, CDR2 SYGVNS. V trimming: 4 bases; J trimming: 2 bases; junction bases outside the gene matches: 7. CDR3 residues: CASSAGRLAGPYEQYF. CDR3 sequence (DNA): TGTGCCAGCAGTGCCGGACGACTAGCGGGGCCCTACGAGCAGTACTTC.